The following is a T cell receptor beta chain sequence with its context. This sample is drawn from a study of blood T cell repertoires in COVID-19. J was trimmed by 5 bases and V by 2 bases; bases with no gene match: 8. The CDR3 loop spans 15 amino acids. Germline CDR1 is SGHRS and CDR2 is YFSETQ. TCRdb's copy holds only in-frame clones and misses some; the assay was immunoSEQ multiplex PCR. The table lists about 300,000 clones, 65% to 90% of them singletons. Source material: PBMCs or T cells enriched from blood (not recorded which). This sequence originates from a man younger than 40 who had recovered from COVID-19. This chain links TRBV5-1 with TRBJ1-1; 8 positions match TRBD1. Here the CDR3 DNA reads TGCGCCAGCAGCTTTGAAAGGACAGGGAGAACTGAAGCTTTCTTT. Translating gives CASSFERTGRTEAFF.